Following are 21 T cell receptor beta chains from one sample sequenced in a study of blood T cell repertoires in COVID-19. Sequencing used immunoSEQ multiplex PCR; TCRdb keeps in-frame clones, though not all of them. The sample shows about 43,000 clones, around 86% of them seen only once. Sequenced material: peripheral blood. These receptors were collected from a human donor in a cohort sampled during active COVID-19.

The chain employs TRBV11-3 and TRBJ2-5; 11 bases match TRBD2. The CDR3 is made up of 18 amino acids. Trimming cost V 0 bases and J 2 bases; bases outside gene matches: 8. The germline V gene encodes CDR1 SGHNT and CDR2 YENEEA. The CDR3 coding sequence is TGTGCCAGCAGCTTAGAGAGGGGACTAGCGGAAAAACAAGAGACCCAGTACTTC. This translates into CASSLERGLAEKQETQYF.

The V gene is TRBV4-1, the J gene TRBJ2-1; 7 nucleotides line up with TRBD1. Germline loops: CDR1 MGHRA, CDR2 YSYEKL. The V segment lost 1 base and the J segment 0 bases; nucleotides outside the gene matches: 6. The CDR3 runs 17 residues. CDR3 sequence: CASSQAATGSSYNEQFF. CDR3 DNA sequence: TGCGCCAGCAGCCAAGCCGCGACAGGGAGCTCCTACAATGAGCAGTTCTTC.

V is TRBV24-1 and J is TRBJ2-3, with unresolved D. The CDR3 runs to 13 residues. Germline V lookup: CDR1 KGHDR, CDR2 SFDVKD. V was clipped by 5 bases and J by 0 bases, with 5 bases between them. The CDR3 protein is CATSGGSTDTQYF. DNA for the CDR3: TGTGCCACCAGTGGCGGCAGCACAGATACGCAGTATTTT.

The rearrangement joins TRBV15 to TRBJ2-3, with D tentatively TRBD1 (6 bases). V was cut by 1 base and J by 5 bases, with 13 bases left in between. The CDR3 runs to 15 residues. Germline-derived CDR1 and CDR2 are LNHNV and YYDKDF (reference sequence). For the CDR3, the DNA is TGTGCCACCAGCAGAGGGGGCAGGGGCAAAGATACGCAGTATTTT. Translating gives CATSRGGRGKDTQYF.

The chain's CDR3 is CASSLGGRSTGELFF. CDR3 sequence (DNA): TGTGCCAGCAGCTTAGGCGGCCGGAGCACCGGGGAGCTGTTTTTT. The chain employs TRBV11-2 and TRBJ2-2; unclear D gene. Per germline, CDR1 SGHAT and CDR2 FQNNGV. The CDR3 has 15 residues. Trimming stripped 1 base from V and 4 bases from J, with 10 bases between.

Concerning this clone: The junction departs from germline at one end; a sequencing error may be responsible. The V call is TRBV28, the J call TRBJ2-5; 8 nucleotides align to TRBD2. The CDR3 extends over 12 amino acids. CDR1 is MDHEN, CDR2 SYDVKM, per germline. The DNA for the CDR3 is TGTGCCAGCAGTTTATGGGCCGGGAGGGCCAACTTC. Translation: CASSLWAGRANF.

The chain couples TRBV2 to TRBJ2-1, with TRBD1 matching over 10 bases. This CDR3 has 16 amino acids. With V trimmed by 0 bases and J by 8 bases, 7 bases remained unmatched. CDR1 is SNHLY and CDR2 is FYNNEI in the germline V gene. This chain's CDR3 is CASSEAPRQGADEQFF. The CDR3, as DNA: TGTGCCAGCAGTGAAGCCCCGAGACAGGGGGCCGATGAGCAGTTCTTC.

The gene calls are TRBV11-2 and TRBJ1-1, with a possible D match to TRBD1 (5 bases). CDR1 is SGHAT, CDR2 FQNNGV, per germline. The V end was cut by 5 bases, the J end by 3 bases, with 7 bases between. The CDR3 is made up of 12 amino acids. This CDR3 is CASSRQHTEAFF. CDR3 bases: TGTGCCAGCAGCAGACAGCACACTGAAGCTTTCTTT.

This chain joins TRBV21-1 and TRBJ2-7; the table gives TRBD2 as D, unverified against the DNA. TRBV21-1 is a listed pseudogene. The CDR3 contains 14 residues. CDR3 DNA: TGTGCCAGCAGCAAAGGTCCGGGGTCCTACGAGCAGTACTTC. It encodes CASSKGPGSYEQYF.

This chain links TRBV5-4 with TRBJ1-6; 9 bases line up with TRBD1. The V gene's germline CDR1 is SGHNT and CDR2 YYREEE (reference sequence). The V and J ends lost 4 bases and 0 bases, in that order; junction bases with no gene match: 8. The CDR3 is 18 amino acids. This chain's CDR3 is CASSVQGARSSYNSPLHF. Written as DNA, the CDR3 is TGTGCCAGCAGCGTACAGGGGGCCAGGAGCTCCTATAATTCACCCCTCCACTTT.

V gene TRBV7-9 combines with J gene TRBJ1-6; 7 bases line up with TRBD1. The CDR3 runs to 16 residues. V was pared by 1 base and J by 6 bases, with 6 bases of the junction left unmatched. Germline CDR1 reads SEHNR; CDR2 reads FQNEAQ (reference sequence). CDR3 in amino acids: CASSLDRGFGNSPLHF. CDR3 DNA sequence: TGTGCCAGCAGCTTAGACAGGGGATTTGGTAATTCACCCCTCCACTTT.

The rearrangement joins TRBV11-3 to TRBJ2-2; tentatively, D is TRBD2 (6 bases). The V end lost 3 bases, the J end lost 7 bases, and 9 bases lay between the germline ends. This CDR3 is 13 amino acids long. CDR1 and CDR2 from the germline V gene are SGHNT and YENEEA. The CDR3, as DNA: TGTGCCAGCAGCTTTGTGGGAGGCGGGGAGCTGTTTTTT. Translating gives CASSFVGGGELFF.

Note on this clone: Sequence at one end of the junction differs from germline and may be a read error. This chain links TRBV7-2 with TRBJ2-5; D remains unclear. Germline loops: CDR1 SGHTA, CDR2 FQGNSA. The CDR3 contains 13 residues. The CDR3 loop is CASSLVGPEAQYF. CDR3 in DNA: TGTGCCAGCAGCTTAGTTGGTCCAGAGGCCCAGTACTTC.

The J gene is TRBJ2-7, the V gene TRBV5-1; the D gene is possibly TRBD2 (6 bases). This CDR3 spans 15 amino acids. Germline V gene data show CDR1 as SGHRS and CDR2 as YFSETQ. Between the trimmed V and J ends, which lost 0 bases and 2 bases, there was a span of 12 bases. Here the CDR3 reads CASSLVTGETYEQYF. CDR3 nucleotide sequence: TGCGCCAGCAGCTTGGTCACGGGGGAAACCTACGAGCAGTACTTC.

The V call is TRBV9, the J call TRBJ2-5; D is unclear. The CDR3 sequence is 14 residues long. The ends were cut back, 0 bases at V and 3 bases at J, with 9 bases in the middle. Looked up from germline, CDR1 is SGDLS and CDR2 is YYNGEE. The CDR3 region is CASSVGPQKETQYF. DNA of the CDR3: TGTGCCAGCAGCGTAGGTCCCCAGAAAGAGACCCAGTACTTC.

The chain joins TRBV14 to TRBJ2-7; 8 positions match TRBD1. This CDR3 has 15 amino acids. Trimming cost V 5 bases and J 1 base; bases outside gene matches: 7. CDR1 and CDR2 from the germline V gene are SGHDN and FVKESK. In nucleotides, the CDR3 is TGTGCCAGCAGCGACGGACAGGGCCCTTCCTACGAGCAGTACTTC. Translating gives CASSDGQGPSYEQYF.

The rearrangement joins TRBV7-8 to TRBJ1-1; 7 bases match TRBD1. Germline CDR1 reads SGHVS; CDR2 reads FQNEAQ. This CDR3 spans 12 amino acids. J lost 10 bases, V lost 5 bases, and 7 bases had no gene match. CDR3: CASSPDRVGAFF. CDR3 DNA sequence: TGTGCCAGCAGCCCCGACAGGGTCGGAGCTTTCTTT.

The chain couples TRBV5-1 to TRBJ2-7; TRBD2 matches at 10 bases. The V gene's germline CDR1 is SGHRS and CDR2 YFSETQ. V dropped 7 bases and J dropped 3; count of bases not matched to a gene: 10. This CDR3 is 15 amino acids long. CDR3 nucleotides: TGCGCCAGCCACCCTGGACTAGCGGAACTCTACGAGCAGTACTTC. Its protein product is CASHPGLAELYEQYF.

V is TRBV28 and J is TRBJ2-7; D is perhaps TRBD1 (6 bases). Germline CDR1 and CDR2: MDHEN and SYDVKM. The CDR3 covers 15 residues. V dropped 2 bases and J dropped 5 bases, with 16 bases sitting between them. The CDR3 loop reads CASSLARAGAHEQYF. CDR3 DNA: TGTGCCAGCAGTTTAGCACGGGCAGGGGCCCACGAGCAGTACTTC.

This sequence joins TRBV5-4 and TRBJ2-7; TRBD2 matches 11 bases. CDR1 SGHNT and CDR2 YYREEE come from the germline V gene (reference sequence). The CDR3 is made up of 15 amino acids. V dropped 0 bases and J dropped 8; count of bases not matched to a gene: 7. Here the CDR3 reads CASSLALAGGAQQYF. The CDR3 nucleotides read TGTGCCAGCAGCTTGGCTCTAGCGGGAGGCGCTCAGCAGTACTTC.

The CDR3 DNA reads as TGTGCCAGTAGTATACCAGGGGACATCTATGAGCAGTTCTTC. Translating gives CASSIPGDIYEQFF. J is TRBJ2-1 and V is TRBV19; a weak D match, TRBD1 (6 bases). There are 14 residues in the CDR3. Trimming cost V 2 bases and J 8 bases, with 13 bases left between them. CDR1 is LNHDA and CDR2 is SQIVND in the germline V gene (reference sequence). The full variable domain, completed using reference TRBV19 and TRBJ2-1, is DGGITQSPKYLFRKEGQNVTLSCEQNLNHDAMYWYRQDPGQGLRLIYYSQIVNDFQKGDIAEGYSVSREKKESFPLTVTSAQKNPTAFYLCASSIPGDIYEQFFGPGTRLTVL.